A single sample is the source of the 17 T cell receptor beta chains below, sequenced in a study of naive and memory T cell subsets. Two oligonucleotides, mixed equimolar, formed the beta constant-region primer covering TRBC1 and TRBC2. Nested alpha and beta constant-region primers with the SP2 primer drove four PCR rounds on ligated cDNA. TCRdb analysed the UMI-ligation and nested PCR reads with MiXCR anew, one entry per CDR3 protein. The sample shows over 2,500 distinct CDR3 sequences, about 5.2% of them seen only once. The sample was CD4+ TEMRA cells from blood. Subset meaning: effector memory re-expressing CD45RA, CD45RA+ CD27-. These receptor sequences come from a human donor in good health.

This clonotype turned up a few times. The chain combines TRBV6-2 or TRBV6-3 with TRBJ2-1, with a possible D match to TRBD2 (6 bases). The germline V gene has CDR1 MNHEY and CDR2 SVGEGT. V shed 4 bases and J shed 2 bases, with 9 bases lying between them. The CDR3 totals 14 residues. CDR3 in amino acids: CASSWGLTYNEQFF. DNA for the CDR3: TGTGCCAGCAGTTGGGGACTTACCTACAATGAGCAGTTCTTC.

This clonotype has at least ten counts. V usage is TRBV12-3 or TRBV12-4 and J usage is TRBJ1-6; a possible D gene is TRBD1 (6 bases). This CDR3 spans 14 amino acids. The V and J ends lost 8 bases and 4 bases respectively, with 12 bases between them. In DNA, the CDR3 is TGTGCCAGCCAACTAGGGGGGTATAATTCACCCCTCCACTTT. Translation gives CASQLGGYNSPLHF.

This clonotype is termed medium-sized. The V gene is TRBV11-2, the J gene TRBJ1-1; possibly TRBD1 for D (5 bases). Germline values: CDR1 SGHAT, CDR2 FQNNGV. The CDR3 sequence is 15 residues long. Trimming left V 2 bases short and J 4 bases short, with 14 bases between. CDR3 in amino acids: CASSLRLGTVTEAFF. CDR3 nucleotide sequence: TGTGCCAGCAGCTTAAGGCTTGGGACGGTCACTGAAGCTTTCTTT.

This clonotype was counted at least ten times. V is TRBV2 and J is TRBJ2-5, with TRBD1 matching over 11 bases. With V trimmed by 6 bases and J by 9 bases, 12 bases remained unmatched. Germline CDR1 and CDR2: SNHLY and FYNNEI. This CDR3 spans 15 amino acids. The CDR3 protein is CASRRDRTGGASQYF. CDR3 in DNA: TGTGCCAGCAGGAGAGATAGGACAGGGGGCGCATCCCAGTACTTC.

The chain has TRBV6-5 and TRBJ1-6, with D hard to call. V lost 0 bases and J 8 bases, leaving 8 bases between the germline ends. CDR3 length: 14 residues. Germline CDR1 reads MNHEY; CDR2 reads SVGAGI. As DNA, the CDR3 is TGTGCCAGCAGTTACTCCAAGAGGGATTCACCCCTCCACTTT. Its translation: CASSYSKRDSPLHF.

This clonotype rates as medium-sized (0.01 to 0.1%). The chain's CDR3 is CASSPRTYSNEQFF. CDR3 in DNA: TGTGCCAGCAGCCCTCGGACTTACTCCAATGAGCAGTTCTTC. The chain is built from TRBV3-1 and TRBJ2-1, with D maybe TRBD2 (5 bases). Germline CDR1 and CDR2: LGHDT and YNNKEL (reference sequence). CDR3 size: 14 residues. V gave up 4 bases and J gave up 6 bases, with 13 bases separating them.

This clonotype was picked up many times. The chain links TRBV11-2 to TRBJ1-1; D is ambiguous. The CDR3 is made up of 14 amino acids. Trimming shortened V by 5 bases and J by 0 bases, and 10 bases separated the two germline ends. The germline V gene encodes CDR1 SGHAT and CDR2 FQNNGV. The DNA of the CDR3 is TGTGCCAGCAGCCACAGACGGTTGAACACTGAAGCTTTCTTT. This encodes CASSHRRLNTEAFF. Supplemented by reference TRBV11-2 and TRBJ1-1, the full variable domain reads EAGVAQSPRYKIIEKRQSVAFWCNPISGHATLYWYQQILGQGPKLLIQFQNNGVVDDSQLPKDRFSAERLKGVDSTLKIQPAKLEDSAVYLCASSHRRLNTEAFFGQGTRLTVV.

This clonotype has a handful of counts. CDR3 DNA sequence: TGTGCCAGCAGCTTTCTCCGGGACAGGGCCTACGAGCAGTACTTC. This sequence encodes CASSFLRDRAYEQYF. The V and J genes are TRBV5-5 and TRBJ2-7; 9 bases fit TRBD1. Germline CDR1 SGHKS, CDR2 YYEKEE (reference sequence). This CDR3 has 15 amino acids. After removal of 2 bases from V and 2 bases from J, the junction contained 5 bases not matched to a gene.

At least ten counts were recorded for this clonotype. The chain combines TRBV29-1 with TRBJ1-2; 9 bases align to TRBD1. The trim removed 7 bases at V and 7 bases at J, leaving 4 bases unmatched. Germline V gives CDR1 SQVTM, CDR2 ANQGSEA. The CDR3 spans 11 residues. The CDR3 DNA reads TGCAGCGAAAAACAGGGGGCTGGCTACACCTTC. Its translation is CSEKQGAGYTF.

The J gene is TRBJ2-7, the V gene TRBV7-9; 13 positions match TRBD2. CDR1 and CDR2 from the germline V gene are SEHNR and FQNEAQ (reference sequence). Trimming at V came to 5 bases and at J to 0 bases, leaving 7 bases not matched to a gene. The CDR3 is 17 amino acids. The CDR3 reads CASSPRTSGSNSYEQYF. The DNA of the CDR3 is TGTGCCAGCAGCCCAAGGACTAGCGGGAGTAACTCCTACGAGCAGTACTTC.

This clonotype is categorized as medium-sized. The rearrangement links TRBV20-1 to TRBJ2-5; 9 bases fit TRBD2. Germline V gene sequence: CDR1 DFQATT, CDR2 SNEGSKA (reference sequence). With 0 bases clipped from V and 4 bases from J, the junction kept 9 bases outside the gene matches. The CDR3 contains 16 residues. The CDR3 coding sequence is TGCAGTGCTAGAGATGTGGGTAGCGGGAGTGGAGAGACCCAGTACTTC. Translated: CSARDVGSGSGETQYF.

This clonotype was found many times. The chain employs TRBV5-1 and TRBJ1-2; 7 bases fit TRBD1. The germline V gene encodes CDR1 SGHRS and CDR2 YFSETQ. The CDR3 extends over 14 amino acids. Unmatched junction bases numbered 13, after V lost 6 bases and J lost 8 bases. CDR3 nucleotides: TGCGCCAGCAACTTCAACCCCGGGACAGACGGCTACACCTTC. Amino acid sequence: CASNFNPGTDGYTF.

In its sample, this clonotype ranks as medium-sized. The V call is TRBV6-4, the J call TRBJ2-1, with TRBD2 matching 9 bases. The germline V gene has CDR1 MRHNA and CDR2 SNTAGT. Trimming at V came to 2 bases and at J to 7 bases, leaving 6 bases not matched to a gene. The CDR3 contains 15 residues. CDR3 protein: CASSDDIAGVNEQFF. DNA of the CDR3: TGTGCCAGCAGTGACGACATAGCGGGAGTGAATGAGCAGTTCTTC.

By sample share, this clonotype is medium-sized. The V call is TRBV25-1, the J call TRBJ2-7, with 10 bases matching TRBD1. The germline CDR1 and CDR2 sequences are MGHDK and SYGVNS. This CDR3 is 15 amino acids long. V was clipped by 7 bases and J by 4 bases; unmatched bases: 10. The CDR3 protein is CASKRSGTGDYEQYF. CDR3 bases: TGTGCCAGCAAACGTTCCGGGACAGGGGATTACGAGCAGTACTTC.

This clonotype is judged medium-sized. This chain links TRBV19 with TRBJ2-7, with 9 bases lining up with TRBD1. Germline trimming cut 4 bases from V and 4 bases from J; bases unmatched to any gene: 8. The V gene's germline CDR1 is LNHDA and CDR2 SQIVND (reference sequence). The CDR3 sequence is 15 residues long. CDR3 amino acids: CASSTGTGSAYEQYF. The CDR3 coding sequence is TGTGCCAGTAGTACCGGGACAGGGAGCGCGTACGAGCAGTACTTC.

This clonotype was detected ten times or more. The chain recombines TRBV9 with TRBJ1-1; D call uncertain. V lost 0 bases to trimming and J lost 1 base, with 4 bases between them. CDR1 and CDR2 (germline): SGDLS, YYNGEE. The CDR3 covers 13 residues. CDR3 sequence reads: CASSVAPNTEAFF. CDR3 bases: TGTGCCAGCAGCGTAGCCCCGAACACTGAAGCTTTCTTT. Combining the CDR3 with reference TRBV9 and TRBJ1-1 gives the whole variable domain DSGVTQTPKHLITATGQRVTLRCSPRSGDLSVYWYQQSLDQGLQFLIQYYNGEERAKGNILERFSAQQFPDLHSELNLSSLELGDSALYFCASSVAPNTEAFFGQGTRLTVV.

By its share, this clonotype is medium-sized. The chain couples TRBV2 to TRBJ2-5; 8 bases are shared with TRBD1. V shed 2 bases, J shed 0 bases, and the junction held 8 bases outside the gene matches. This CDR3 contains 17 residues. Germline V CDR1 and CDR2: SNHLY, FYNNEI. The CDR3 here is CASSEQGAGLYQETQYF. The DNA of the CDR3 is TGTGCCAGCAGTGAACAGGGGGCCGGGCTGTACCAAGAGACCCAGTACTTC.